This is a list of T cell receptor beta chains from one sample in a study of T cell responses to AZD1222 COVID-19 vaccine. Clones were sequenced by immunoSEQ multiplex PCR, and TCRdb holds only the in-frame ones, with some missing. This table has under 100,000 clones, around nine tenths appearing once. The sequencing used peripheral blood, collected on day 0 of AZD1222 vaccination. All receptors come from an adult in good health. Both conserved end residues are part of each CDR3. D genes are given only for firm matches. Size values are once, few and many counts, or a class for expanded clones, and some rows have none.

size: few
D: .
J: TRBJ2-4
V: TRBV7-3
DNA: TGTGCCAGCAGCCCCCAAGCGGGCGTAGCCAAAAACATTCAGTACTTC
CDR3: CASSPQAGVAKNIQYF

size: .
D: .
J: TRBJ1-5
V: TRBV4-3
DNA: TGCGCCAGCAGCCAAGAAACCGGGAACAATCAGCCCCAGCATTTT
CDR3: CASSQETGNNQPQHF

size: .
D: TRBD2
J: TRBJ2-1
V: TRBV6-5
DNA: TGTGCCAGCAGCCCGGGACTAGCGGTCAATGAGCAGTTCTTC
CDR3: CASSPGLAVNEQFF

size: .
D: TRBD1
J: TRBJ1-1
V: TRBV5-5
DNA: TGTGCCAGCAGCCGACAGGGTAATACTGAAGCTTTCTTT
CDR3: CASSRQGNTEAFF

size: .
D: .
J: TRBJ1-2
V: TRBV19
DNA: TGTGCCAGTCAACCAGGGGACGGAGGTAACTATGGCTACACCTTC
CDR3: CASQPGDGGNYGYTF

size: .
D: .
J: TRBJ1-6
V: TRBV27
DNA: TGTGCCAGCAGTTTATTAGGGAATTCACCCCTCCACTTT
CDR3: CASSLLGNSPLHF

size: .
D: TRBD1
J: TRBJ1-1
V: TRBV29-1
DNA: TGCAGCGCCACCTCCGGGACAGGGAGGGGCACTGAAGCTTTCTTT
CDR3: CSATSGTGRGTEAFF

size: .
D: TRBD1
J: TRBJ2-7
V: TRBV3-1/TRBV3-2
DNA: TGTGCCAGCAGCCAAGTCAACAAGGGGGCTAGGCACGAGCAGTACTTC
CDR3: CASSQVNKGARHEQYF

size: .
D: .
J: TRBJ2-2
V: TRBV7-2
DNA: TGTGCCAGCAGCTTAAACGGAGTACGGACCACCGGGGAGCTGTTTTTT
CDR3: CASSLNGVRTTGELFF

size: .
D: TRBD1
J: TRBJ1-1
V: TRBV7-9
DNA: TGTGCCAGCAGCGCGGGACAGGGCCAAAACACTGAAGCTTTCTTT
CDR3: CASSAGQGQNTEAFF

size: .
D: TRBD2
J: TRBJ2-3
V: TRBV27
DNA: TGTGCCAGCAGTTTACTGGCGGGGGGGTACACAGATACGCAGTATTTT
CDR3: CASSLLAGGYTDTQYF

size: .
D: TRBD2
J: TRBJ2-7
V: TRBV4-3
DNA: TGCGCCAGCAGCCAAGATAAGCGGGGGGGCACCTACGAGCAGTACTTC
CDR3: CASSQDKRGGTYEQYF

size: .
D: TRBD2
J: TRBJ2-2
V: TRBV5-5
DNA: TGTGCCAGCAGCTCACTAGCGGGGGAGATCGGGGAGCTGTTTTTT
CDR3: CASSSLAGEIGELFF

size: .
D: .
J: TRBJ1-4
V: TRBV28
DNA: TGTGCCAGCAGTCGTACAATTAATGAAAAACTGTTTTTT
CDR3: CASSRTINEKLFF

size: .
D: TRBD2
J: TRBJ2-1
V: TRBV3-1/TRBV3-2
DNA: TGTGCCAGCAGCCAAGATCGGCCAGGGACTAGCGGGAGGGATGAGCAGTTCTTC
CDR3: CASSQDRPGTSGRDEQFF

size: .
D: .
J: TRBJ2-5
V: TRBV27
DNA: TGTGCCAGCAGTTACCGGTATCAGGAGACCCAGTACTTC
CDR3: CASSYRYQETQYF

size: .
D: .
J: TRBJ2-7
V: TRBV6-2/TRBV6-3
DNA: TGTGCCAGCAGATACACAGGGCTGGGCGAGCAGTACTTC
CDR3: CASRYTGLGEQYF

size: once
D: .
J: TRBJ2-3
V: TRBV6-2/TRBV6-3
DNA: TGTGCCAGCAGTGGCGTTACAGATACGCAGTATTTT
CDR3: CASSGVTDTQYF

size: .
D: .
J: TRBJ1-1
V: TRBV15
DNA: TGTGCCACCAGCAAGATTGCAGGCCAGAAGAACACTGAAGCTTTCTTT
CDR3: CATSKIAGQKNTEAFF

size: once
D: .
J: TRBJ1-4
V: TRBV4-2
DNA: TGTGCCAGCAGCCAAGGCTCAACTAATGAAAAACTGTTTTTT
CDR3: CASSQGSTNEKLFF

size: .
D: .
J: TRBJ1-2
V: TRBV5-1
DNA: TGCGCCAGCAGCTCCCGGACGAATGCTAACTATGGCTACACCTTC
CDR3: CASSSRTNANYGYTF

size: .
D: .
J: TRBJ1-2
V: TRBV28
DNA: TGTGCCAGCAGCTCTTCGCCGGGACAAGTCTATGGCTACACCTTC
CDR3: CASSSSPGQVYGYTF

size: .
D: .
J: TRBJ1-5
V: TRBV19
DNA: TGTGCCAGTAGTAACCAGGACGGTTACAATCAGCCCCAGCATTTT
CDR3: CASSNQDGYNQPQHF

size: .
D: TRBD1
J: TRBJ1-4
V: TRBV28
DNA: TGTGCCAGCAGTTCGCCCGCAGGGGGCCTTGAAAAACTGTTTTTT
CDR3: CASSSPAGGLEKLFF

size: .
D: TRBD1
J: TRBJ2-5
V: TRBV11-2
DNA: TGTGCCAGCAGCTTCAACAGGGGGCGTCGGGAGACCCAGTACTTC
CDR3: CASSFNRGRRETQYF

size: .
D: .
J: TRBJ2-2
V: TRBV19
DNA: TGTGCCAGTAGTATCGGGACCCCGTGGGTATTCACCGGGGAGCTGTTTTTT
CDR3: CASSIGTPWVFTGELFF

size: .
D: .
J: TRBJ2-3
V: TRBV7-8
DNA: TGTGCCAGCAGCTTGCGGCGGTTTCCCACAGATACGCAGTATTTT
CDR3: CASSLRRFPTDTQYF

size: .
D: TRBD2
J: TRBJ2-1
V: TRBV28
DNA: TGTGCCAGCAGGGCTAGCGGGGGCTATGAGCAGTTCTTC
CDR3: CASRASGGYEQFF

size: .
D: .
J: TRBJ2-2
V: TRBV10-3
DNA: TGTGCCATCAGTGATTACGGGGAGCTGTTTTTT
CDR3: CAISDYGELFF

size: .
D: TRBD1
J: TRBJ2-5
V: TRBV5-1
DNA: TGCGCCAGCAGCTTCCGGACAGGGTACCCCCAAGAGACCCAGTACTTC
CDR3: CASSFRTGYPQETQYF

size: .
D: .
J: TRBJ1-5
V: TRBV21-1
DNA: TGTGCCAGCAGCAAATGGGGTTATAGCAATCAGCCCCAGCATTTT
CDR3: CASSKWGYSNQPQHF

size: .
D: TRBD2
J: TRBJ2-3
V: TRBV5-4
DNA: TGTGCCAGCAGCCCAGGACTAGCGGGGGGGCTGGGCACAGATACGCAGTATTTT
CDR3: CASSPGLAGGLGTDTQYF